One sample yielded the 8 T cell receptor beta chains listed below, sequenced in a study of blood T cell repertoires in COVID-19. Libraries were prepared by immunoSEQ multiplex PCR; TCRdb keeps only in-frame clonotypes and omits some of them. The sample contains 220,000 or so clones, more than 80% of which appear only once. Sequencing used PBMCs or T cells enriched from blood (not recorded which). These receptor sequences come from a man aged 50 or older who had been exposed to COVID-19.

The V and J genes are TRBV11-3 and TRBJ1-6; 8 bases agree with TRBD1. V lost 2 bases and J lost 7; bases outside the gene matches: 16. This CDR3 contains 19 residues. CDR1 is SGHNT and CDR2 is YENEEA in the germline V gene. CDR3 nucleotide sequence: TGTGCCAGCAGCTTAATTACTGGTTATATCGGGACAGGAAATTCACCCCTCCACTTT. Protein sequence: CASSLITGYIGTGNSPLHF. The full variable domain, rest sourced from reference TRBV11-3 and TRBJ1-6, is EAGVVQSPRYKIIEKKQPVAFWCNPISGHNTLYWYLQNLGQGPELLIRYENEEAVDDSQLPKDRFSAERLKGVDSTLKIQPAELGDSAVYLCASSLITGYIGTGNSPLHFGNGTRLTVT.

CDR3 bases: TGTGCCAGCAGCCGGGGAGGGGCGGGCATGGGTGAAAAACTGTTTTTT. It specifies CASSRGGAGMGEKLFF. This rearrangement joins TRBV3-1 (or the pseudogene TRBV3-2) to TRBJ1-4; TRBD1 is a possible D gene (5 bases). Germline lookup yields CDR1 LGHDT and CDR2 YNNKEL (reference sequence). This CDR3 is 16 amino acids long. V was cut by 4 bases and J by 7 bases, with 19 bases left in between.

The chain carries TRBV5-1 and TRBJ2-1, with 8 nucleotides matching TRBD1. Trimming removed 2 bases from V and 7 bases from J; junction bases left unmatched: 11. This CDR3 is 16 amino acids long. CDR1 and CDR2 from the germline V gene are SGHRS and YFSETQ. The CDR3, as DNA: TGCGCCAGCAGCTTTTTAACAGGGGGTACGGGTAATGAGCAGTTCTTC. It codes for CASSFLTGGTGNEQFF.

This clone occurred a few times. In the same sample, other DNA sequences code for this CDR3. CDR3 sequence reads: CASSLGQGAGNTIYF. As DNA, the CDR3 is TGCGCCAGCAGCTTGGGACAGGGGGCTGGAAACACCATATATTTT. The chain carries TRBV5-1 and TRBJ1-3; 9 bases are a match to TRBD1. CDR3 size: 15 residues. Germline V gives CDR1 SGHRS, CDR2 YFSETQ. With V trimmed by 0 bases and J by 2 bases, 0 bases remained unmatched.

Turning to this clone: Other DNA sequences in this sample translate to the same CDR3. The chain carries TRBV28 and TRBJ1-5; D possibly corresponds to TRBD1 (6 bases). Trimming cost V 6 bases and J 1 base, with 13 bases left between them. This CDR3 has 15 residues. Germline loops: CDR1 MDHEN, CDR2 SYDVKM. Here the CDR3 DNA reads TGTGCCAGCAGCCTACCAGGGGCGAGCAATCAGCCCCAGCATTTT. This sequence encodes CASSLPGASNQPQHF.

Here the CDR3 reads CASSPYSSGNTEAFF. Written as DNA, the CDR3 is TGTGCCAGCAGCCCCTACTCTTCGGGGAACACTGAAGCTTTCTTT. The chain couples TRBV7-2 to TRBJ1-1; no definite D call. Germline CDR1 and CDR2: SGHTA and FQGNSA. The V gene lost 5 bases and the J gene lost 1 base, with 14 bases spanning the gap. The CDR3 is 15 residues long.

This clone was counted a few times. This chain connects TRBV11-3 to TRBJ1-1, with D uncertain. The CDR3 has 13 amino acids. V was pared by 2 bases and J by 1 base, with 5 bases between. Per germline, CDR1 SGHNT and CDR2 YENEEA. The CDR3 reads CASSLQQNTEAFF. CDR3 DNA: TGTGCCAGCAGCTTACAACAGAACACTGAAGCTTTCTTT.

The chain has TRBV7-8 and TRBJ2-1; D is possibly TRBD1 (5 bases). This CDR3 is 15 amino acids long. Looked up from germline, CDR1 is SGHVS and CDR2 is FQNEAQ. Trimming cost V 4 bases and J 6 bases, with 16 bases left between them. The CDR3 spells CASSSRGTGSNEQFF. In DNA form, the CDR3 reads TGTGCCAGCAGCTCTAGGGGCACAGGTTCCAATGAGCAGTTCTTC.